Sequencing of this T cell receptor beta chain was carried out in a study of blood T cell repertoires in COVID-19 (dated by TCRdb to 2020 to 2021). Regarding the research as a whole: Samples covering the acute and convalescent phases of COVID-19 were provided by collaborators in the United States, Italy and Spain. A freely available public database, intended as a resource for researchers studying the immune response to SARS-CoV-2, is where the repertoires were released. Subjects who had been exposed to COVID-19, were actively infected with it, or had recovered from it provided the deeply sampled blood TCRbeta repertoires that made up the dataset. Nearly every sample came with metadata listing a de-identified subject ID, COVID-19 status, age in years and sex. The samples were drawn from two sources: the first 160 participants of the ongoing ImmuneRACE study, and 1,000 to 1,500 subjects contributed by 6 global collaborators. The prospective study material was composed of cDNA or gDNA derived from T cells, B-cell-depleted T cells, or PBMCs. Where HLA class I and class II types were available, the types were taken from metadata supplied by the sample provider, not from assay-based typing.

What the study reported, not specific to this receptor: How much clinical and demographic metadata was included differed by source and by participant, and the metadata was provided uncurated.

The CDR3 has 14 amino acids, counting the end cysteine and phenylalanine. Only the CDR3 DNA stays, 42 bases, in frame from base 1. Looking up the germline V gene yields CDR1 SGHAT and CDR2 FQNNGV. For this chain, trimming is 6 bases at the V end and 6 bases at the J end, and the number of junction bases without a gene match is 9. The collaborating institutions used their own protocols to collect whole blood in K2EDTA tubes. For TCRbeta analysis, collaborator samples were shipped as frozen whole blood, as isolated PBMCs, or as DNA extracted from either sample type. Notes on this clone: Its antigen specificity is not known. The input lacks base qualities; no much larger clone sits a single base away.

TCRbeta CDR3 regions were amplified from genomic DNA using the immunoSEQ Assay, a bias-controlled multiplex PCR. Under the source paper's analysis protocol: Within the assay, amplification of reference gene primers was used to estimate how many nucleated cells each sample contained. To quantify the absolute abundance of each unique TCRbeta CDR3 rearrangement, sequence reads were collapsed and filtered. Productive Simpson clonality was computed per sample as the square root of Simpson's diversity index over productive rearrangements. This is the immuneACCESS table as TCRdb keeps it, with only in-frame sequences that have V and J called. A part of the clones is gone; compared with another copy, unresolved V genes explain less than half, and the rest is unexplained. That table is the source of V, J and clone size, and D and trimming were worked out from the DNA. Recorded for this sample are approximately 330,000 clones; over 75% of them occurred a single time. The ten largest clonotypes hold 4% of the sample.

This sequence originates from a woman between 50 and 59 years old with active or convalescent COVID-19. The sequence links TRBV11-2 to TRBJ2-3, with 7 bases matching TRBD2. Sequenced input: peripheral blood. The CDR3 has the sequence CASSFGEGLDTQYF. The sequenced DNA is TGTGCCAGCAGTTTCGGGGAGGGCCTCGATACGCAGTATTTT.